The next 20 T cell receptor beta chains were all read from a single sample in a study of early T cells in non-severe SARS-CoV-2 infection. TCRdb analysed the 5' RACE reads with MiXCR anew, one entry per CDR3 protein. Here the sample spans roughly 90,000 distinct CDR3 sequences, 14% to 15% being singletons. Material: whole blood. These receptors originate from an adult who was a healthcare worker with PCR-confirmed SARS-CoV-2 infection or an uninfected control (not recorded which).

This chain links TRBV5-1 with TRBJ2-3; no clear D. The V end was cut by 1 base, the J end by 2 bases, with 11 bases between. Germline-derived CDR1 and CDR2 are SGHRS and YFSETQ. The CDR3 runs 15 residues. CDR3 nucleotides: TGCGCCAGCAGCTTGTTCCCGGGTTTCACAGATACGCAGTATTTT. Protein sequence: CASSLFPGFTDTQYF.

This clonotype has more than one count but fewer than ten. The chain links TRBV7-3 to TRBJ2-5, with 7 positions matching TRBD2. CDR3 length: 14 residues. V lost 5 bases and J lost 3; bases outside the gene matches: 6. Germline V lookup: CDR1 SGHTA, CDR2 FQGTGA. This CDR3 is CASSRAGLEETQYF. For the CDR3, the DNA is TGTGCCAGCAGCCGAGCGGGGTTGGAAGAGACCCAGTACTTC.

The rearrangement links TRBV7-2 to TRBJ2-3; D is uncertain. Trimming left V 2 bases short and J 7 bases short, with 19 bases between. The germline V gene has CDR1 SGHTA and CDR2 FQGNSA. The CDR3 covers 16 residues. CDR3 residues: CASSLTELALVNTQYF. The CDR3 nucleotides are TGTGCCAGCAGCTTAACAGAGTTGGCTCTGGTAAATACGCAGTATTTT. The full variable domain, rest sourced from reference TRBV7-2 and TRBJ2-3, is GAGVSQSPSNKVTEKGKDVELRCDPISGHTALYWYRQSLGQGLEFLIYFQGNSAPDKSGLPSDRFSAERTGGSVSTLTIQRTQQEDSAVYLCASSLTELALVNTQYFGPGTRLTVL.

In its sample, this clonotype was seen a few times. The chain employs TRBV7-2 and TRBJ1-5; 7 nucleotides line up with TRBD1. Germline V gene lookup returns CDR1 SGHTA and CDR2 FQGNSA. CDR3 length equals 15 residues. With 5 bases clipped from V and 4 bases from J, the junction kept 8 bases outside the gene matches. CDR3: CASSQRTGPNQPQHF. The CDR3 DNA follows: TGTGCCAGCAGCCAGCGGACAGGCCCAAATCAGCCCCAGCATTTT.

This chain links TRBV2 with TRBJ1-5; no firm D call. Germline loops: CDR1 SNHLY, CDR2 FYNNEI. V lost 5 bases to trimming and J lost 5 bases, with 10 bases between them. The CDR3 extends over 13 amino acids. The CDR3 sequence is CASSITDDQPQHF. CDR3 nucleotide sequence: TGTGCCAGCAGTATTACAGATGATCAGCCCCAGCATTTT. Full variable domain (rest looked up from reference TRBV2 and TRBJ1-5): EPEVTQTPSHQVTQMGQEVILRCVPISNHLYFYWYRQILGQKVEFLVSFYNNEISEKSEIFDDQFSVERPDGSNFTLKIRSTKLEDSAMYFCASSITDDQPQHFGDGTRLSIL.

This clonotype has at least ten counts. V gene TRBV6-6 combines with J gene TRBJ2-1; TRBD2 might be the D (5 bases). CDR1 and CDR2 from the germline V gene are MNHNY and SVGAGI (reference sequence). Trimming took 6 bases from V and 2 from J, leaving 23 bases between them. The CDR3 totals 18 residues. This CDR3 reads CASSKGGSQALTYNEQFF. The CDR3 region has the DNA TGTGCCAGCAGCAAAGGAGGCAGCCAGGCTTTAACCTACAATGAGCAGTTCTTC.

The chain links TRBV6-2 or TRBV6-3 to TRBJ2-1; D remains ambiguous. The germline V and J ends were trimmed by 4 bases and 5 bases, with 9 bases remaining between them. CDR1 is MNHEY and CDR2 is SVGEGT in the germline V gene. This CDR3 has 13 amino acids. The CDR3 nucleotides are TGTGCCAGCAGTTCGGACGGACACAATGAGCAGTTCTTC. Translated, it gives CASSSDGHNEQFF.

V gene TRBV29-1 combines with J gene TRBJ2-5; D uncertain. The V end lost 7 bases, the J end lost 2 bases, and 5 bases lay between the germline ends. This CDR3 contains 10 residues. Looked up from germline, CDR1 is SQVTM and CDR2 is ANQGSEA. CDR3 sequence: CSARQETQYF. The CDR3 DNA sequence: TGCAGCGCCAGACAAGAGACCCAGTACTTC.

This clonotype was seen only a few times. V gene TRBV12-3 or TRBV12-4 combines with J gene TRBJ2-3; D perhaps matches TRBD2 (6 bases). This CDR3 has 17 amino acids. The germline V and J ends were trimmed by 1 base and 0 bases, with 14 bases remaining between them. The CDR3 loop is CASSLGVSGTSTDTQYF. For the CDR3, the DNA is TGTGCCAGCAGTTTAGGAGTTAGCGGAACTAGCACAGATACGCAGTATTTT.

This clonotype appeared many times. The chain combines TRBV7-9 with TRBJ2-2; unclear D gene. This CDR3 has 13 amino acids. CDR1 and CDR2 from the germline V gene are SEHNR and FQNEAQ (reference sequence). V shed 1 base and J shed 16 bases, with 16 bases lying between them. CDR3 amino acids: CASSLDREHTQFF. In DNA, the CDR3 is TGTGCCAGCAGCTTAGATCGTGAGCACACCCAGTTTTTT.

This clonotype turned up a few times. This chain uses TRBV3-1 with TRBJ1-1; the D gene is possibly TRBD1 (5 bases). Germline CDR1 LGHDT, CDR2 YNNKEL (reference sequence). V was pared by 3 bases and J by 3 bases, with 11 bases between. This CDR3 spans 14 amino acids. CDR3 nucleotide sequence: TGTGCCAGCAGCCACTCTGACAGTCACACTGAAGCTTTCTTT. It encodes CASSHSDSHTEAFF.

CDR3 bases: TGTGCCAGCAGTTACCTCGTGGGGGGAGAAAACATTCAGTACTTC. Its protein is CASSYLVGGENIQYF. V and J are TRBV6-2 or TRBV6-3 and TRBJ2-4, with a possible D match to TRBD2 (6 bases). Trimming took 2 bases from V and 5 from J, leaving 13 bases between them. The CDR3 totals 15 residues. Germline values: CDR1 MNHEY, CDR2 SVGEGT.

This chain joins TRBV6-1 and TRBJ1-2; D possibly corresponds to TRBD1 (6 bases). V was cut by 10 bases and J by 2 bases, with 20 bases left in between. This CDR3 is built from 15 residues. The germline V gene has CDR1 MNHNS and CDR2 SASEGT. CDR3 sequence reads: CAINRDRDKNYGYTF. The CDR3 DNA sequence: TGTGCCATAAACAGAGACCGGGACAAGAACTATGGCTACACCTTC.

This clonotype has more than one count but fewer than ten. The chain joins TRBV5-1 to TRBJ2-7; TRBD1 is a possible D gene (5 bases). This CDR3 contains 15 residues. Germline V gene sequence: CDR1 SGHRS, CDR2 YFSETQ. The ends were cut back, 0 bases at V and 5 bases at J, with 15 bases in the middle. CDR3 protein: CASSLEGAGWDEQYV. DNA for the CDR3: TGCGCCAGCAGCTTGGAGGGTGCAGGGTGGGACGAGCAGTACGTC.

This clonotype occurred many times. The V call is TRBV9, the J call TRBJ2-3, with a tentative D call TRBD2 (6 bases). The CDR3 length is 13 residues. Per the germline V gene, CDR1 is SGDLS and CDR2 is YYNGEE. With 7 bases removed from V and 2 bases from J, the gap between germline ends came to 11 bases. CDR3 residues: CASQGLITDTQYF. CDR3 in DNA: TGTGCCAGCCAGGGACTTATCACAGATACGCAGTATTTT.

This clonotype was found a few times. This chain joins TRBV12-2 and TRBJ2-7. TRBV12-2 is a pseudogene. The CDR3 has 10 residues. The CDR3 sequence: CASRSYEQYV. DNA of the CDR3: TGTGCAAGTCGCTCCTACGAGCAGTACGTC.

This clonotype was detected ten times or more. The chain recombines TRBV5-1 with TRBJ1-1; D unclear. This CDR3 is built from 13 residues. Between the trimmed V and J ends, which lost 2 bases and 4 bases, there was a span of 9 bases. Per the germline V gene, CDR1 is SGHRS and CDR2 is YFSETQ. The CDR3 region is CASSFHRTTEAFF. CDR3 DNA sequence: TGCGCCAGCAGCTTCCATCGTACCACTGAAGCTTTCTTT.

This clonotype was picked up many times. V is TRBV18 and J is TRBJ1-5; no definite D call. Germline values: CDR1 KGHSH, CDR2 LQKENI. This CDR3 contains 14 residues. The V gene lost 3 bases and the J gene lost 3 bases, with 9 bases spanning the gap. CDR3 protein: CASSPGPLNQPQHF. The CDR3 nucleotides read TGTGCCAGCTCACCCGGTCCCCTCAATCAGCCCCAGCATTTT.

This clonotype was seen many times. The V call is TRBV29-1, the J call TRBJ2-3, with D maybe TRBD1 (5 bases). Trimming removed 6 bases at V and 1 base at J, with 11 bases between. The CDR3 has 13 residues. Germline lookup yields CDR1 SQVTM and CDR2 ANQGSEA. For the CDR3, the DNA is TGCAGCGTGGGTCCCAGGGGCACAGATACGCAGTATTTT. It translates to CSVGPRGTDTQYF.

The rearrangement uses TRBV20-1 and TRBJ2-2; D gene ambiguous. The length of the CDR3 is 14 residues. V was cut by 1 base and J by 1 base, with 7 bases left in between. Germline lookup yields CDR1 DFQATT and CDR2 SNEGSKA (reference sequence). CDR3 nucleotides: TGCAGTGCTAGAGTAGAACTGAACACCGGGGAGCTGTTTTTT. This translates into CSARVELNTGELFF.